Only a few counts were recorded for the clone carrying this T cell receptor beta chain. Antigen: not known. The sample is drawn from a study of response to subunit inactivated influenza vaccine. Regarding the study as a whole: With each seasonal influenza vaccination, the authors suggested, few new T cells are recruited.

TCRdb re-derived calls from the RT-PCR reads in MiXCR, one entry per CDR3 protein. The sample contains about 500,000 distinct CDR3 sequences, 15% to 20% of which appear only once. This CDR3 has 13 residues. The V gene lost 4 bases and the J gene lost 8 bases, with 14 bases spanning the gap. Germline-derived CDR1 and CDR2 are MNHEY and SVGEGT. Sequences were derived from CD4+ T cells sorted from PBMCs, sampled roughly 24 months after vaccination. This clonotype was obtained from a man aged 50 to 69 who received an inactivated influenza vaccine. The chain uses TRBV6-2 or TRBV6-3 and TRBJ1-1; tentative D call: TRBD1 (5 bases). CDR3 protein: CASSSTVFAEAFF. The CDR3, as DNA: TGTGCCAGCAGTTCGACAGTCTTCGCAGAAGCTTTCTTT.